A single sample is the source of the 2 T cell receptor beta chains below, sequenced in a study of blood T cell repertoires in COVID-19. Repertoires were generated with immunoSEQ multiplex PCR, while TCRdb's copy carries only in-frame clones and drops some. The top ten clones hold 10% to 15% of a sample with about 94,000 clones, about 86% of them seen once. Sequencing was performed on peripheral blood. Source of these receptors: a woman aged 60-75 years in a cohort sampled during active or convalescent COVID-19.

This chain links TRBV19 with TRBJ1-6; 8 nucleotides align to TRBD1. Losses at the gene ends were 9 bases for V and 5 bases for J; bases not matched to a gene: 6. This CDR3 has 14 amino acids. The germline V gene has CDR1 LNHDA and CDR2 SQIVND (reference sequence). The CDR3 protein is CASDPGQDNSPLHF. The CDR3 DNA reads as TGTGCCAGCGACCCGGGACAGGATAATTCACCCCTCCACTTT.

The rearrangement joins TRBV27 to TRBJ1-1, with D perhaps matching TRBD1 (5 bases). V lost 5 bases, J lost 5 bases, and 21 bases lay in between. Germline lookup yields CDR1 MNHEY and CDR2 SMNVEV (reference sequence). The CDR3 has 16 amino acids. CDR3 DNA: TGTGCCAGCAGTCCCCGGGGGGGGTTGGTGGGTACTGAAGCTTTCTTT. Its translation: CASSPRGGLVGTEAFF.